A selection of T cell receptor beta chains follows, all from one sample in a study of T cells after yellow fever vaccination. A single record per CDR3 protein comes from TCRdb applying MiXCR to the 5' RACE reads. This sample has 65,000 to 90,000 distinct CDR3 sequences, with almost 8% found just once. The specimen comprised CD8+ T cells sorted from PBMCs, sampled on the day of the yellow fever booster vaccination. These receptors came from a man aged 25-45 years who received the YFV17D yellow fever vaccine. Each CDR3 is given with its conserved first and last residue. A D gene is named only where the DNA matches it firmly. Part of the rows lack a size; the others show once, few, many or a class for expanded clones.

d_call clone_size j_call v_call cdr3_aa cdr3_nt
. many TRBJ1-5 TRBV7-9 CASSSMDSENQPQHF TGTGCCAGCAGCTCAATGGACTCAGAGAATCAGCCCCAGCATTTT
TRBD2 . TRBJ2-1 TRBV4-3 CASSQDWLRIAGDFNEQFF TGCGCCAGCAGCCAAGATTGGCTCAGAATAGCGGGGGATTTCAATGAGCAGTTCTTC
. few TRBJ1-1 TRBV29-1 CSVEDWGENTEAFF TGCAGCGTTGAAGATTGGGGGGAGAACACTGAAGCTTTCTTT
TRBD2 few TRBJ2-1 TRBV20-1 CSATLAGSYNEQFF TGCAGTGCGACACTAGCGGGTTCGTACAATGAGCAGTTCTTC
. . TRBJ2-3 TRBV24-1 CATSAISHTDTQYF TGTGCCACCAGTGCAATATCCCACACAGATACGCAGTATTTT
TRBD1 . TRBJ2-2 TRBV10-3 CDIRRDRGLNTGELFF TGTGACATCAGGAGGGACAGGGGGCTAAACACCGGGGAGCTGTTTTTT
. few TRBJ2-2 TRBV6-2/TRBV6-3 CASSPVSNTGELFF TGTGCCAGCAGCCCTGTCTCGAACACCGGGGAGCTGTTTTTT
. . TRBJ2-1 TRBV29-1 CSVERVSTVVF TGCAGCGTTGAGAGGGTTAGTACCGTTGTCTTC
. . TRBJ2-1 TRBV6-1 CASTEGGTNEQFF TGTGCCAGCACCGAAGGTGGGACAAATGAGCAGTTCTTC
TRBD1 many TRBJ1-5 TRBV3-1 CASSHAGGSQPQHF TGTGCCAGCAGCCATGCAGGGGGCAGCCAGCCCCAGCATTTT
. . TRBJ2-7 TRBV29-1 CSVGGPDYEQYF TGCAGCGTTGGAGGGCCAGACTACGAGCAGTACTTC
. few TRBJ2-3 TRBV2 CALSGHDTDTQYF TGTGCCCTATCGGGCCATGACACAGATACGCAGTATTTT
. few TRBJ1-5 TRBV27 CASSFQGSNQPQHF TGTGCCAGCAGTTTTCAGGGTAGCAATCAGCCCCAGCATTTT
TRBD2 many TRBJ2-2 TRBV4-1 CASSQGSGSYTGELFF TGCGCCAGCAGCCAAGGTAGCGGGAGTTATACCGGGGAGCTGTTTTTT
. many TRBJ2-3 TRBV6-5 CASSYGVGGDTQYF TGTGCCAGCAGTTACGGGGTCGGGGGAGATACGCAGTATTTT
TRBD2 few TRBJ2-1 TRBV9 CASSVSGRSYNEQFF TGTGCCAGCAGCGTTAGCGGGAGATCCTACAATGAGCAGTTCTTC
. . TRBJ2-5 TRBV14 CASSQPSRGAETQYF TGTGCCAGCAGCCAACCCAGCAGGGGAGCAGAGACCCAGTACTTC
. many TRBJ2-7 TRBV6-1 CASTAFQGPGYEQYF TGTGCCAGCACCGCCTTCCAGGGTCCAGGGTACGAGCAGTACTTC
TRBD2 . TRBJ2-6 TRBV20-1 CSARVLPSGALSGANVLTF TGCAGTGCTAGAGTACTCCCTAGCGGTGCGCTCTCTGGGGCCAACGTCCTGACTTTC
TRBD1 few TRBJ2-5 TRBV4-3 CASSPTGGGETQYF TGCGCCAGCAGCCCGACAGGGGGCGGGGAGACCCAGTACTTC
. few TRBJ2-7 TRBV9 CASSGRDTSYEQYF TGTGCCAGCAGCGGGCGGGACACCTCCTACGAGCAGTACTTC
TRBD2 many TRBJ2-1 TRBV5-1 CASSLAPGTSSYEQFF TGCGCCAGCAGCTTGGCCCCAGGGACTAGCTCCTATGAGCAGTTCTTC
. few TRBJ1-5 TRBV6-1 CASSPGLQGVDQPQHF TGTGCCAGCAGCCCCGGGTTACAGGGCGTGGATCAGCCCCAGCATTTT
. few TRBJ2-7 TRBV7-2 CASSLARTYEQYF TGTGCCAGCAGCTTGGCCAGGACCTACGAGCAGTACTTC
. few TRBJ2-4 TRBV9 CASSVDGLAKNIQYF TGTGCCAGCAGCGTCGATGGTCTAGCCAAAAACATTCAGTACTTC
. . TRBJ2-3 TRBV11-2 CASSLGGSSTDTQYF TGTGCCAGCAGCTTAGGCGGGTCTAGCACAGATACGCAGTATTTT
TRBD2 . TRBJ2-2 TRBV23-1 CASSHYRLAANGTGELFF TGCGCCAGCAGTCATTACCGACTAGCAGCTAATGGGACCGGGGAGCTGTTTTTT
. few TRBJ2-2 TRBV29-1 CSVEVVDTGELFF TGCAGCGTTGAAGTTGTCGACACCGGGGAGCTGTTTTTT
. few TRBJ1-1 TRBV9 CASSGGGSEAFF TGTGCCAGCAGCGGGGGAGGGTCTGAAGCTTTCTTT
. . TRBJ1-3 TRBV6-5 CASSYGEGPGNTIYF TGTGCCAGCAGTTACGGGGAAGGACCTGGAAACACCATATATTTT
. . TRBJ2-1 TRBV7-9 CASSFGITEQFF TGTGCCAGCAGCTTCGGAATAACAGAGCAGTTCTTC
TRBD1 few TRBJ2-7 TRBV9 CASSPGGDSGSYEQYF TGTGCCAGCAGCCCGGGTGGGGACAGTGGTTCCTACGAGCAGTACTTC
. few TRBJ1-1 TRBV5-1 CASSSTGYTEAFF TGCGCCAGCAGCTCAACGGGTTACACTGAAGCTTTCTTT
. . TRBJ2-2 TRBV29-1 CSVGPGAAGELFF TGCAGCGTTGGGCCAGGGGCGGCCGGGGAGCTGTTTTTT
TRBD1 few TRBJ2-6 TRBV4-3 CASSQEPTGGWAGANVLTF TGCGCCAGCAGCCAAGAGCCCACAGGGGGCTGGGCTGGGGCCAACGTCCTGACTTTC
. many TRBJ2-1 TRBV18 CASSPQGPPYNEQFF TGTGCCAGCTCACCCCAGGGGCCCCCCTACAATGAGCAGTTCTTC
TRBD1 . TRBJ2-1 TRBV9 CASSAGTGEFNEQFF TGTGCCAGCAGCGCTGGGACAGGGGAATTCAATGAGCAGTTCTTC
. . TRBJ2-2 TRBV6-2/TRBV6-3 CASSYYRTGELFF TGTGCCAGCAGTTACTATCGTACCGGGGAGCTGTTTTTT
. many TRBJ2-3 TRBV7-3 CASSSIENTQYF TGTGCCAGCAGCTCAATCGAAAATACGCAGTATTTT
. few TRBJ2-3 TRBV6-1 CASSPDYSPSTDTQYF TGTGCCAGCAGTCCTGACTACTCACCAAGCACAGATACGCAGTATTTT
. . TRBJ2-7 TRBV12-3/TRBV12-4 CASARTENWYEQYF TGTGCCAGCGCCCGGACGGAGAATTGGTACGAGCAGTACTTC
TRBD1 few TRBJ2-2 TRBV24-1 CATSDEQGATNTGELFF TGTGCCACCAGTGATGAACAGGGGGCTACGAACACCGGGGAGCTGTTTTTT
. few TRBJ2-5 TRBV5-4 CASSDLTGPETQYF TGTGCCAGCAGCGACTTAACAGGGCCCGAGACCCAGTACTTC
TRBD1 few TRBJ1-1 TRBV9 CASSVGGQGPYTEAFF TGTGCCAGCAGCGTAGGGGGACAGGGGCCCTACACTGAAGCTTTCTTT
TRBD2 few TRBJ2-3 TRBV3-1 CASSQVGTSGSWDTQYF TGTGCCAGCAGCCAAGTCGGGACTAGCGGGAGTTGGGATACGCAGTATTTT
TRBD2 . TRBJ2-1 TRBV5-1 CASSLTSGSSYNVQFF TGCGCCAGCAGCTTGACTAGCGGGAGTTCCTACAATGTGCAGTTCTTC
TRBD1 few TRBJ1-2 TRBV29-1 CSVEDDREGYGYTF TGCAGCGTTGAAGATGACAGGGAGGGCTATGGCTACACCTTC
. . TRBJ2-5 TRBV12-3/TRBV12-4 CASSSGRGETQYF TGTGCCAGCAGCTCGGGACGAGGGGAGACCCAGTACTTC
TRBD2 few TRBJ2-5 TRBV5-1 CASSPGGQQETQYF TGCGCCAGCAGCCCGGGAGGTCAGCAAGAGACCCAGTACTTC
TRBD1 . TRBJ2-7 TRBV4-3 CASSQGIGTDAEQYF TGCGCCAGCAGCCAGGGGATTGGGACAGACGCCGAGCAGTACTTC
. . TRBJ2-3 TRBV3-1 CASSQGTDTQYF TGTGCCAGCAGCCAGGGCACAGATACGCAGTATTTT
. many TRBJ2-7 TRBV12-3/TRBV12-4 CASSLGVGRSYEQYF TGTGCCAGCAGTTTAGGGGTGGGGAGGAGCTACGAGCAGTACTTC
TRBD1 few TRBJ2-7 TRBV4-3 CASSQEWYRGLNNEQYF TGCGCCAGCAGCCAAGAATGGTACAGGGGGCTAAACAACGAGCAGTACTTC